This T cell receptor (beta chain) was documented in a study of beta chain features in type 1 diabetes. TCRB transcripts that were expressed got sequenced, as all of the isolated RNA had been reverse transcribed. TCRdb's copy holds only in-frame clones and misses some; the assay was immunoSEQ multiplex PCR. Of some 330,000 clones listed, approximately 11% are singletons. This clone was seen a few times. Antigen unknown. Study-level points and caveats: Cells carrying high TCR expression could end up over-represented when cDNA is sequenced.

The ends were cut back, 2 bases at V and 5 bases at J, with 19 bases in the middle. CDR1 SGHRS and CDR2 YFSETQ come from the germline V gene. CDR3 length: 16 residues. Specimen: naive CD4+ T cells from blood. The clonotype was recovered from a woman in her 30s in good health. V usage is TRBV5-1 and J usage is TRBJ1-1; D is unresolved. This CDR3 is CASSLFRARAGTEAFF. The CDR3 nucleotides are TGCGCCAGCAGCTTATTCCGGGCCCGGGCGGGTACTGAAGCTTTCTTT.